The next 15 T cell receptor beta chains were all read from a single sample in a study of T cell responses to AZD1222 COVID-19 vaccine. Profiling relied on immunoSEQ multiplex PCR, and the TCRdb table lists in-frame clones only, not all of them. Among some 130,000 clones listed, about 93% were seen once. Sequencing used peripheral blood, obtained on day 0 of AZD1222 vaccination. All receptors come from an adult in good health.

This chain connects TRBV5-1 to TRBJ2-1; D could derive from TRBD1 or TRBD2 (5 bases each). Germline V CDR1 and CDR2: SGHRS, YFSETQ. The CDR3 is 15 residues long. The germline V and J ends were trimmed by 2 bases and 5 bases, with 14 bases remaining between them. The CDR3 sequence is CASSFRTGRNNEQFF. CDR3 in DNA: TGCGCCAGCAGCTTTAGAACGGGACGCAACAATGAGCAGTTCTTC.

The chain employs TRBV5-1 and TRBJ1-2, with a weak D call TRBD1 (5 bases). The germline gives CDR1 SGHRS, CDR2 YFSETQ. The CDR3 runs 17 residues. V was trimmed by 1 base and J by 4 bases, leaving 20 bases between them. DNA for the CDR3: TGCGCCAGCAGCTTGCTTGAAGGCAGGGTCATAAGCTATGGCTACACCTTC. This translates into CASSLLEGRVISYGYTF. Drawing the rest from reference TRBV5-1 and TRBJ1-2, the complete variable domain is KAGVTQTPRYLIKTRGQQVTLSCSPISGHRSVSWYQQTPGQGLQFLFEYFSETQRNKGNFPGRFSGRQFSNSRSEMNVSTLELGDSALYLCASSLLEGRVISYGYTFGSGTRLTVV.

The chain is built from TRBV24-1 and TRBJ2-1; tentatively, D is TRBD1 or TRBD2 (6 bases each). CDR1 KGHDR and CDR2 SFDVKD come from the germline V gene. Trimming shortened V by 4 bases and J by 7 bases, and 19 bases separated the two germline ends. The CDR3 runs 16 residues. The CDR3 DNA reads as TGTGCCACCAGTGACCGGAGAGGGGGGTTGGGGAATGAGCAGTTCTTC. Translated: CATSDRRGGLGNEQFF.

The chain joins TRBV6-2 or TRBV6-3 to TRBJ2-7; D not resolved. Germline V gives CDR1 MNHEY, CDR2 SVGEGT. V was trimmed by 2 bases and J by 2 bases, leaving 10 bases between them. The CDR3 spans 14 residues. This chain's CDR3 is CASSYGFTTYEQYF. The CDR3 bases are TGTGCCAGCAGTTACGGGTTTACAACCTACGAGCAGTACTTC.

V gene TRBV5-1 combines with J gene TRBJ1-6; D is uncertain. The germline V gene encodes CDR1 SGHRS and CDR2 YFSETQ. Deletions cut 0 bases from V and 3 bases from J, with 7 bases between. This CDR3 comprises 15 residues. The DNA of the CDR3 is TGCGCCAGCAGCTTGGCCAGGAACTATAATTCACCCCTCCACTTT. Its translation is CASSLARNYNSPLHF.

The rearrangement uses TRBV5-1 and TRBJ2-2; 11 bases are a match to TRBD2. CDR1 is SGHRS and CDR2 is YFSETQ in the germline V gene. CDR3 size: 15 residues. V was pared by 5 bases and J by 7 bases, with 7 bases of the junction left unmatched. The chain's CDR3 is CASSSLAGGDGELFF. CDR3 in DNA: TGCGCCAGCAGTTCCCTAGCGGGAGGTGACGGGGAGCTGTTTTTT. The entire variable domain, with the rest obtained from reference TRBV5-1 and TRBJ2-2, is as follows: KAGVTQTPRYLIKTRGQQVTLSCSPISGHRSVSWYQQTPGQGLQFLFEYFSETQRNKGNFPGRFSGRQFSNSRSEMNVSTLELGDSALYLCASSSLAGGDGELFFGEGSRLTVL.

As DNA, the CDR3 is TGTGCCAGCAGACTAGAGTGGGGCGAGCAGTACTTC. Translating it yields CASRLEWGEQYF. The rearrangement links TRBV6-6 to TRBJ2-7, with D possibly TRBD2 on 5 matching bases. Germline V lookup: CDR1 MNHNY, CDR2 SVGAGI (reference sequence). This CDR3 comprises 12 residues. Trimming shortened V by 6 bases and J by 6 bases, and 12 bases separated the two germline ends.

This clone was observed once. The rearrangement joins TRBV6-5 to TRBJ2-7, with D perhaps TRBD2 (6 bases). The CDR3 extends over 15 amino acids. Trimming removed 5 bases from V and 9 bases from J, with 23 bases in between. CDR1 and CDR2 from the germline V gene are MNHEY and SVGAGI. CDR3 DNA: TGTGCCAGCAGTCCGGGGGAGGACGGAGGCTCGGGGCAGTACTTC. The encoded protein is CASSPGEDGGSGQYF.

The chain employs TRBV6-2 or TRBV6-3 and TRBJ1-2; no reliable D call. CDR3 length: 12 residues. Germline lookup yields CDR1 MNHEY and CDR2 SVGEGT. Deletions cut 6 bases from V and 4 bases from J, with 9 bases between. The chain's CDR3 is CASSHSTYGYTF. The CDR3 nucleotides read TGTGCCAGCAGCCATTCAACCTATGGCTACACCTTC.

This clone was seen just once. The chain is built from TRBV9 and TRBJ2-1; 8 bases are shared with TRBD2. The CDR3 length is 14 residues. The V segment lost 3 bases and the J segment 4 bases; nucleotides outside the gene matches: 3. Germline V gene data show CDR1 as SGDLS and CDR2 as YYNGEE. CDR3 coding DNA: TGTGCCAGCAGCGAGATAGCGGGGTACAATGAGCAGTTCTTC. It translates to CASSEIAGYNEQFF.

The rearrangement uses TRBV5-1 and TRBJ1-2; no reliable D call. This CDR3 has 14 amino acids. From germline, CDR1 is SGHRS and CDR2 YFSETQ. Trimming removed 0 bases from V and 8 bases from J, with 14 bases in between. The CDR3 spells CASSLGGLGRGYTF. As DNA, the CDR3 is TGCGCCAGCAGCTTGGGAGGTCTGGGTCGGGGCTACACCTTC.

The chain employs TRBV18 and TRBJ2-7, with D maybe TRBD1 (5 bases). CDR1 and CDR2 from the germline V gene are KGHSH and LQKENI. CDR3 length: 14 residues. V dropped 6 bases and J dropped 5 bases, with 17 bases sitting between them. The CDR3, as DNA: TGTGCCAGCTCCTTGGGGCTCATTCCCCACGAGCAGTACTTC. Translated: CASSLGLIPHEQYF.

V gene TRBV10-3 combines with J gene TRBJ2-5; 10 bases fit TRBD1. V dropped 10 bases and J dropped 5; count of bases not matched to a gene: 13. The CDR3 length is 15 residues. CDR1 and CDR2 (germline): ENHRY, SYGVKD. The chain's CDR3 is CASTDRTGGIETQYF. As DNA, the CDR3 is TGTGCCAGCACCGACAGGACAGGGGGTATCGAGACCCAGTACTTC.

The chain employs TRBV28 and TRBJ1-5, with no clear D. CDR3 length: 12 residues. Germline V CDR1 and CDR2: MDHEN, SYDVKM. Trimming stripped 5 bases from V and 9 bases from J, with 11 bases between. This CDR3 is CASSEGSGPQHF. CDR3 coding DNA: TGTGCCAGCAGTGAAGGGAGTGGGCCCCAGCATTTT.

This clone was seen once. V usage is TRBV30 and J usage is TRBJ2-6; tentative D call: TRBD1 (5 bases). CDR1 and CDR2 (germline): GTSNPN, SVGIG (reference sequence). The CDR3 spans 15 residues. The V end lost 3 bases, the J end lost 4 bases, and 13 bases lay between the germline ends. The CDR3 sequence: CAWSLGHSGANVLTF. CDR3 nucleotide sequence: TGTGCCTGGAGCCTGGGGCACTCGGGGGCCAACGTCCTGACTTTC.